This TCR beta chain was retrieved from a study of shared clonotypes between healthy human individuals. Broader study findings: Between four donors, naive CD4 clonotypes were shared at a level of around 4.8%.

TCRdb keeps only in-frame clones here, not all; method: immunoSEQ multiplex PCR. The sample yields 2 million to 2.5 million clones, roughly 94% seen once. Per germline, CDR1 MNHNY and CDR2 SVGAGI (reference sequence). V gave up 4 bases and J gave up 4 bases; unmatched junction bases: 4. The CDR3 contains 14 residues. Of note for this clone: The antigen is undetermined.

Donors comprised only Caucasian adults living in Nashville, Tennessee. This TCR came from a man aged 18 to 30 in good health. Material for sequencing was naive CD4+ T cells sorted from blood. As for subset: CD45RA+ positively selected. This rearrangement joins TRBV6-6 to TRBJ1-1; 9 bases align to TRBD1. Here the CDR3 DNA reads TGTGCCAGCAGTTCCTCGACAGGGGGCACTGAAGCTTTCTTT. It is translated as CASSSSTGGTEAFF.